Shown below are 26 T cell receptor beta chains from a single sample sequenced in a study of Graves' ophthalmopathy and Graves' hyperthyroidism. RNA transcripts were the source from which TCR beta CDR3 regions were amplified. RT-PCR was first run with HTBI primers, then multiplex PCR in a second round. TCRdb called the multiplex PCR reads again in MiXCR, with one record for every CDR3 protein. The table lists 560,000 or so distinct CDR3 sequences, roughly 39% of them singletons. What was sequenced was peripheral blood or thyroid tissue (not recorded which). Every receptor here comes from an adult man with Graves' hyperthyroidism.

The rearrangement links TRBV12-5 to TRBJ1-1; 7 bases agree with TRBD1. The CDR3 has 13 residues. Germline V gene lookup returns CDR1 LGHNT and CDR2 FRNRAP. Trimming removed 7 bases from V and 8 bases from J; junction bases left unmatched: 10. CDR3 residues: CASDRDSGIEAFF. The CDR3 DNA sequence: TGTGCTAGTGACCGGGACAGTGGGATAGAAGCTTTCTTT.

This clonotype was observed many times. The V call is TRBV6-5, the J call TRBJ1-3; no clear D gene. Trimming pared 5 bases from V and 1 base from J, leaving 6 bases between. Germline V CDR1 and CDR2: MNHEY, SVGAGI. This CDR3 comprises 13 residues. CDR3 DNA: TGTGCCAGCAGTGACCGTTCTGGAAACACCATATATTTT. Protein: CASSDRSGNTIYF.

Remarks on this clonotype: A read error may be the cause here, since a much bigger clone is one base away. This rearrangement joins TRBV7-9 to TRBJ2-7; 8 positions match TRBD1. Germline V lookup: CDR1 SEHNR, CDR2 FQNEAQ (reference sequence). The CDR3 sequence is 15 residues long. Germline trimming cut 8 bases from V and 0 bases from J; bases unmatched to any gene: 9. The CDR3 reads CASAPQGASSYEQYF. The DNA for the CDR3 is TGTGCCAGCGCGCCCCAGGGGGCGAGCTCCTACGAGCAGTACTTC. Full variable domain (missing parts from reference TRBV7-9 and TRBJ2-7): DTGVSQNPRHKITKRGQNVTFRCDPISEHNRLYWYRQTLGQGPEFLTYFQNEAQLEKSRLLSDRFSAERPKGSFSTLEIQRTEQGDSAMYLCASAPQGASSYEQYFGPGTRLTVT.

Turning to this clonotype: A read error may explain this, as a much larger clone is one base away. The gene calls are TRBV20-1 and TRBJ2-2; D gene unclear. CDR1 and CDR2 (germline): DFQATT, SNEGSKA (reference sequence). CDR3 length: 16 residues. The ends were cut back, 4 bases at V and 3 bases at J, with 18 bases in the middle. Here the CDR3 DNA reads TGCAGTGCTATCCCCGGGCTTCACGCGGACACCGGGGAGCTGTTTTTT. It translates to CSAIPGLHADTGELFF.

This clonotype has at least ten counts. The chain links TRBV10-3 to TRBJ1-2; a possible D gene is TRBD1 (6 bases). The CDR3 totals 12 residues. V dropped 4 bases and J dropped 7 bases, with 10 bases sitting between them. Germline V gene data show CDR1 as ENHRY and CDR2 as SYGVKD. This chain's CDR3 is CAISAGGSGYTF. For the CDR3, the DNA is TGTGCCATCAGTGCTGGGGGCAGTGGCTACACCTTC.

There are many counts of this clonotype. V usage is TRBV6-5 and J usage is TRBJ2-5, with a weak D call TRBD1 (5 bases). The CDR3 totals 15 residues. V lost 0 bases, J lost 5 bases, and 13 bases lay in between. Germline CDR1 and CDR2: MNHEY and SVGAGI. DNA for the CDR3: TGTGCCAGCAGTTACTCCTGGGGCATGGGGGAGACCCAGTACTTC. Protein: CASSYSWGMGETQYF.

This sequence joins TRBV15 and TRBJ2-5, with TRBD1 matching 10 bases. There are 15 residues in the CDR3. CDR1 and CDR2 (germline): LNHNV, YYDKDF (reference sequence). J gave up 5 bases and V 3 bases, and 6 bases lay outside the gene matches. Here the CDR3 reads CATSRPRTGGETQYF. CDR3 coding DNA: TGTGCCACCAGCAGGCCCAGGACAGGGGGGGAGACCCAGTACTTC.

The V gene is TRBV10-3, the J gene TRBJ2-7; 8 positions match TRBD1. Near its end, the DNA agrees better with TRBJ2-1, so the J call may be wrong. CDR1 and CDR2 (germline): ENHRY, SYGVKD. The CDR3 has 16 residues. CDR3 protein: CAISEARDRRYNEQFF. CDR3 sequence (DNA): TGTGCCATCAGTGAGGCCCGGGACAGGCGCTACAATGAGCAGTTCTTC.

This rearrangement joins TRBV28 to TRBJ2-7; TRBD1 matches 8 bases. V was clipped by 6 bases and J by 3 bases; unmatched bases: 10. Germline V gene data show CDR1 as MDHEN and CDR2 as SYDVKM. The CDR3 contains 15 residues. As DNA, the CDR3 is TGTGCCAGCAGCTGGGACAGGAGACGAGTCTACGAGCAGTACTTC. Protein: CASSWDRRRVYEQYF.

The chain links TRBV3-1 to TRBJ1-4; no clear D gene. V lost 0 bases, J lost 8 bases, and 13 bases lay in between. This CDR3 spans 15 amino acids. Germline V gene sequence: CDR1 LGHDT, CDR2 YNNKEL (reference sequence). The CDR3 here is CASSQEIGRQEKLFF. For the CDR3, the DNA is TGTGCCAGCAGCCAAGAAATAGGACGCCAAGAAAAACTGTTTTTT.

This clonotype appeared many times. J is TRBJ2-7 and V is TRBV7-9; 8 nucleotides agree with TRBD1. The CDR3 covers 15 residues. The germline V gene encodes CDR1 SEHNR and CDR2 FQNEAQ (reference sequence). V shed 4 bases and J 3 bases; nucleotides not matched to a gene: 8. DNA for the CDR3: TGTGCCAGCAGCTCAGATGGACAGGGAATCTACGAGCAGTACTTC. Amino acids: CASSSDGQGIYEQYF.

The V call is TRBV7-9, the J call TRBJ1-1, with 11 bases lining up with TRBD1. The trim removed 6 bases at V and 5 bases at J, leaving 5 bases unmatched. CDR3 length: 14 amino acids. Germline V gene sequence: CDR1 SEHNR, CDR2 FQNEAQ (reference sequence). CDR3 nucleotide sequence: TGTGCCAGCAGTCGCAGGGACAGGGGGACTGAAGCTTTCTTT. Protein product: CASSRRDRGTEAFF.

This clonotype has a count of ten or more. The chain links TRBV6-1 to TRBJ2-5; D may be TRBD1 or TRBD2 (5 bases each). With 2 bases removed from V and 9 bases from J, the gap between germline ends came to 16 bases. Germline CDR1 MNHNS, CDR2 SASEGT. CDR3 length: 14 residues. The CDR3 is CASSEYRRDGAQYF. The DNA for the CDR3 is TGTGCCAGCAGTGAATATCGTCGGGACGGGGCCCAGTACTTC.

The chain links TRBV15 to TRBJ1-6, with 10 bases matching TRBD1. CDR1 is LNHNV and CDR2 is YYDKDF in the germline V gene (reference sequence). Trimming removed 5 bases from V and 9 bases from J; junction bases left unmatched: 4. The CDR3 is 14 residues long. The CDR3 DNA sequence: TGTGCCACCAGCGCGACAGGGGGCAGTTCACCCCTCCACTTT. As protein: CATSATGGSSPLHF.

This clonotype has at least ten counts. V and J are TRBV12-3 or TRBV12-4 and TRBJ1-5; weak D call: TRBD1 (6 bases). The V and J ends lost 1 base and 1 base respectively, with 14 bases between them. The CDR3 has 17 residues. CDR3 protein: CASSLVLQGMSNQPQHF. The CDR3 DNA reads TGTGCCAGCAGTTTAGTACTACAGGGAATGAGCAATCAGCCCCAGCATTTT.

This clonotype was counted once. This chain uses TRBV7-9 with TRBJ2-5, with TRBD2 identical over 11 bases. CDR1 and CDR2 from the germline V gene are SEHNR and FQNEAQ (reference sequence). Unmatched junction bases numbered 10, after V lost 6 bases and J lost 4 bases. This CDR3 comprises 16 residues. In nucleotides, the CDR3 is TGTGCCAGCAGACTCACCCGTCTAGCGGGAGGAGAGACCCAGTACTTC. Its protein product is CASRLTRLAGGETQYF.

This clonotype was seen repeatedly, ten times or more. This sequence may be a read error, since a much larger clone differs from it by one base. In DNA, the CDR3 is TGTGCCGGCAGTAACGGCCTTGGAAACACCATATATTTT. Protein sequence: CAGSNGLGNTIYF. The J gene is TRBJ1-3, the V gene TRBV2; D gene ambiguous. Per the germline V gene, CDR1 is SNHLY and CDR2 is FYNNEI. The CDR3 totals 13 residues.

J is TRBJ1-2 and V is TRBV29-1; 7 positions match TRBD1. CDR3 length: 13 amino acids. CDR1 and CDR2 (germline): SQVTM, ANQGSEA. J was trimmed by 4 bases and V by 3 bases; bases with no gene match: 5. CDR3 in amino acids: CSVDGQGGYGYTF. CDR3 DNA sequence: TGCAGCGTTGACGGGCAGGGGGGCTATGGCTACACCTTC.

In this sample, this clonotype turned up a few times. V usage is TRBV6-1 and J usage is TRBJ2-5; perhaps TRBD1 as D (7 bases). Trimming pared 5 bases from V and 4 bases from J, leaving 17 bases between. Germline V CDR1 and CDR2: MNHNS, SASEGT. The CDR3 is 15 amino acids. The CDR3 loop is CASSTTRDSRETQYF. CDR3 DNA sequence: TGTGCCAGCAGTACGACGCGGGACAGTCGAGAGACCCAGTACTTC.

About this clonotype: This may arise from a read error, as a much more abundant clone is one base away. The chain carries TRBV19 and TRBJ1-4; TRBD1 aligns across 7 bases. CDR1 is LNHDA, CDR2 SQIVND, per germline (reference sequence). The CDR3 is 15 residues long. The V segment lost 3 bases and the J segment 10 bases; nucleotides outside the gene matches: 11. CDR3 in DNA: TGTGCCAGTAGTATGCCCGGACAGGTCAGAGGAAAACTGTTTTTT. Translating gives CASSMPGQVRGKLFF.

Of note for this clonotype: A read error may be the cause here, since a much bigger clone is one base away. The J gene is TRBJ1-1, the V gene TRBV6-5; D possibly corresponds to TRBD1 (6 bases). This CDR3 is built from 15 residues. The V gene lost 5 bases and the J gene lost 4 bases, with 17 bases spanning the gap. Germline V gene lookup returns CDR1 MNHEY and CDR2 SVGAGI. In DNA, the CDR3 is TGTGCCAGCAGTGAAGGGGCGAGGGGGAGCACTGAAGCTTTCTTT. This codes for CASSEGARGSTEAFF.

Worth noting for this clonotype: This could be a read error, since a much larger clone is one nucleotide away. CDR3: CASSLEGAGGKLFF. CDR3 sequence (DNA): TGTGCCAGCAGCTTAGAAGGGGCGGGCGGAAAACTGTTTTTT. This chain links TRBV7-3 with TRBJ1-4; a weak D match, TRBD1 (5 bases). Germline-derived CDR1 and CDR2 are SGHTA and FQGTGA. V lost 2 bases to trimming and J lost 10 bases, with 14 bases between them. This CDR3 is built from 14 residues.

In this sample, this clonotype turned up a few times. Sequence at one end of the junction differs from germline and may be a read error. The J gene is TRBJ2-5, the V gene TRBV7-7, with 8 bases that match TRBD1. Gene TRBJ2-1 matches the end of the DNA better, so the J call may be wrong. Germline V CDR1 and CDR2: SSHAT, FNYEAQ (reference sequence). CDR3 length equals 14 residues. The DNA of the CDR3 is TGTGCTAGCAGCCAAAGACAGGGGAACAATGAGCAGTTCTTC. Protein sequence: CASSQRQGNNEQFF.

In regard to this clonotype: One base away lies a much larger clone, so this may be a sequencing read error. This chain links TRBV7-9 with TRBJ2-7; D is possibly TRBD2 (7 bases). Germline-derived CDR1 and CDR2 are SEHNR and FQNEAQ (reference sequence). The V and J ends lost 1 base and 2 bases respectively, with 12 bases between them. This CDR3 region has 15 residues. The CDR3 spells CASSLDWEGAYEQYF. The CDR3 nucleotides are TGTGCCAGCAGCTTAGATTGGGAGGGGGCCTACGAGCAGTACTTC.

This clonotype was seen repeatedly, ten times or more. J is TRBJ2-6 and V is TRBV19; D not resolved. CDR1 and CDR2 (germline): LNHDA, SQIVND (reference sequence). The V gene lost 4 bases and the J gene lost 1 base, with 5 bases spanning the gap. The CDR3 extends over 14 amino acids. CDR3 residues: CASSSESGANVLTF. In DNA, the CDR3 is TGTGCCAGTAGTAGTGAATCTGGGGCCAACGTCCTGACTTTC.

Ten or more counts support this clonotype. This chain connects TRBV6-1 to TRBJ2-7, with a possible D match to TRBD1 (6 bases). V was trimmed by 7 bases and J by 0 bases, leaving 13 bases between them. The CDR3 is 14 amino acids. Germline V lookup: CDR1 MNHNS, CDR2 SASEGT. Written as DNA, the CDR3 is TGTGCCAGCACAAAATCGGACAGCTCCTACGAGCAGTACTTC. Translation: CASTKSDSSYEQYF.